Each of the 4 T cell receptor beta chains below was sequenced from the same sample in a study of tumor and adjacent non-tumor tissue in lung cancer. The library came from three nested PCR rounds adapted from ARM-PCR protocols. TCRdb passed the multiplex PCR reads through MiXCR, listing each CDR3 protein once. The table lists 75,000 to 80,000 distinct CDR3 sequences, less than 85% of them singletons, with less than 50% in the top ten. The template was RNA from unsorted bulk tissue. Distant lung tissue was collected more than 3 cm away from the tumor edge. The sample consisted of distant non-tumor lung tissue. These receptors were obtained from a man aged 70-80 years with non-small cell lung cancer.

In regard to this clonotype: A read error may account for a junction end that differs from germline. The gene calls are TRBV7-8 and TRBJ2-1; weak D call: TRBD2 (6 bases). This CDR3 is 13 amino acids long. Germline V gives CDR1 SGHVS, CDR2 FQNEAQ. CDR3 DNA sequence: TGTGCCAGCGGCCTTGGAGGGCCGAATGAGCAGATCTTC. Translating it yields CASGLGGPNEQIF. The full variable domain, completed using reference TRBV7-8 and TRBJ2-1, is GAGVSQSPRYKVAKRGQDVALRCDPISGHVSLFWYQQALGQGPEFLTYFQNEAQLDKSGLPSDRFFAERPEGSVSTLKIQRTQQEDSAVYLCASGLGGPNEQIFGPGTRLTVL.

As for this clonotype: The germline gene is not matched at one end of the junction; a read error may be the cause. The chain links TRBV6-1 to TRBJ2-6; 9 nucleotides line up with TRBD1. Per the germline V gene, CDR1 is MNHNS and CDR2 is SASEGT. The CDR3 length is 16 residues. CDR3: CASPTGGLSGANVLSF. For the CDR3, the DNA is TGTGCCAGCCCGACAGGGGGTCTCTCTGGGGCCAACGTCCTCTCTTTC.

Worth noting for this clonotype: A junction boundary mismatches the germline segment, possibly from a read error. V usage is TRBV5-4 and J usage is TRBJ2-3; D gene uncertain. The CDR3 has 15 amino acids. CDR1 and CDR2 (germline): SGHNT, YYREEE (reference sequence). CDR3: CASSLVWGFTDTRYF. Written as DNA, the CDR3 is TGTGCCAGCAGCTTGGTCTGGGGATTTACAGATACGCGGTATTTT.

The chain has TRBV20-1 and TRBJ1-5; D gene ambiguous. The CDR3 length is 14 residues. CDR1 is DFQATT and CDR2 is SNEGSKA in the germline V gene (reference sequence). Trimming removed 6 bases from V and 0 bases from J, with 12 bases in between. Written as DNA, the CDR3 is TGCAGTGCAATCGACATGGGTAGCAATCAGCCCCAGCATTTT. Translating gives CSAIDMGSNQPQHF.